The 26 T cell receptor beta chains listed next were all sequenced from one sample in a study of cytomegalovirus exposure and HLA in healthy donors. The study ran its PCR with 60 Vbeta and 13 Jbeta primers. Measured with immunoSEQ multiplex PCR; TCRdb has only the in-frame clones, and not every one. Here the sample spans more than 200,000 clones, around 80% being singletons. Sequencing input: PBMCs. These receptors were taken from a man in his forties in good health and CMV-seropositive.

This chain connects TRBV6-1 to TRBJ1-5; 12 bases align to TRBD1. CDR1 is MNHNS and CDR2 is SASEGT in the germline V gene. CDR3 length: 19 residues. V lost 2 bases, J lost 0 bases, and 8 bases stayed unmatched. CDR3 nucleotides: TGTGCCAGCAGTGAACGGGGACAGGGGGCCACCCCTAGCAATCAGCCCCAGCATTTT. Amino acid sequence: CASSERGQGATPSNQPQHF.

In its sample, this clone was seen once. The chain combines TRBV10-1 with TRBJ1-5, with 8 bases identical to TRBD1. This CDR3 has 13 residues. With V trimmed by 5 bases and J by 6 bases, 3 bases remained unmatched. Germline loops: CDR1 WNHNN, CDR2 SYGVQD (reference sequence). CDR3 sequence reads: CASSPGGSQPQHF. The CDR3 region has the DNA TGCGCCAGCAGTCCAGGGGGCTCTCAGCCCCAGCATTTT.

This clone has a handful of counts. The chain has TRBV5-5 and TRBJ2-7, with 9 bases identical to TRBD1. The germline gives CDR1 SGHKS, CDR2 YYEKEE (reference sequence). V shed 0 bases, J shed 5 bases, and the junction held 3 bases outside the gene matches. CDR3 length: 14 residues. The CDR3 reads CASSLDGTGNEQYF. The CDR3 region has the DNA TGTGCCAGCAGCTTGGACGGGACAGGGAACGAGCAGTACTTC.

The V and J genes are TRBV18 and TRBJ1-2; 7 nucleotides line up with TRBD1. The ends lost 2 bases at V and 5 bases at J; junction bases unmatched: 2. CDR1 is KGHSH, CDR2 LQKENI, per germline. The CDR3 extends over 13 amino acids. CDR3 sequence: CASSPDREYGYTF. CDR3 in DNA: TGTGCCAGCTCACCAGACAGGGAATATGGCTACACCTTC.

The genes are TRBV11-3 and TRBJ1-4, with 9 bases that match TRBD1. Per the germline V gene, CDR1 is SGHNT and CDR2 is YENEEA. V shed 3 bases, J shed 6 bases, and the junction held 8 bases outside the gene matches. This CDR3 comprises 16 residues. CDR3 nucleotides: TGTGCCAGCAGCTTTGGAGGGGGACAGGGATATGAAAAACTGTTTTTT. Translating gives CASSFGGGQGYEKLFF.

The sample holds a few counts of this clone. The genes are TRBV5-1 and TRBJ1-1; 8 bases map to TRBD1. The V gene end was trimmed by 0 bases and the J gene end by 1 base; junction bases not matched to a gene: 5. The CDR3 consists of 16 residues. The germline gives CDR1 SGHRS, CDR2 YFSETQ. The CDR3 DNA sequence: TGCGCCAGCAGCTTGGCCGGGGGGACAGGGAACACTGAAGCTTTCTTT. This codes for CASSLAGGTGNTEAFF.

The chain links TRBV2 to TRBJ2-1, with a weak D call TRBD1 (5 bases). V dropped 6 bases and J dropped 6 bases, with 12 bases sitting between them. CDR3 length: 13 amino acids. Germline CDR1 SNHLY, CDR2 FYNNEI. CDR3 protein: CASSPGWGNEQFF. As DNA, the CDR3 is TGTGCCAGCAGCCCAGGGTGGGGCAATGAGCAGTTCTTC.

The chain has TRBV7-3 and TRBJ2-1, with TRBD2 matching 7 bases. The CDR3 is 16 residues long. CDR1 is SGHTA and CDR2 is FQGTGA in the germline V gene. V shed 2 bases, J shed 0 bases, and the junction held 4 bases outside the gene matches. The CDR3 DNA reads TGTGCCAGCAGCTTAGGGGGGGTGAGCTCCTACAATGAGCAGTTCTTC. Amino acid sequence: CASSLGGVSSYNEQFF.

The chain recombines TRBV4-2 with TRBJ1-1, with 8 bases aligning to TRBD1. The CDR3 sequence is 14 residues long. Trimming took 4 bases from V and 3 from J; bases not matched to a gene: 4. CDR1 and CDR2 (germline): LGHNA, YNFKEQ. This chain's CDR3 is CASSPIQGDTEAFF. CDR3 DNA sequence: TGTGCCAGCAGCCCCATACAGGGGGACACTGAAGCTTTCTTT.

The CDR3: CASSLDNRVSYGYTF. The CDR3 nucleotides read TGTGCCAGCAGCTTAGATAACAGGGTTTCTTATGGCTACACCTTC. The chain links TRBV7-2 to TRBJ1-2; tentatively, D is TRBD1 (6 bases). Trimming pared 1 base from V and 5 bases from J, leaving 14 bases between. Germline lookup yields CDR1 SGHTA and CDR2 FQGNSA. The CDR3 has 15 residues.

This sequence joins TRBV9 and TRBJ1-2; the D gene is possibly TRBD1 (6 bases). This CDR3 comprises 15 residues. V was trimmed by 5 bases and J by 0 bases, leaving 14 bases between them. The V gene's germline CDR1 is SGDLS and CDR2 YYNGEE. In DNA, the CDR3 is TGTGCCAGCAGTCCGTTAACAGGGACTAACTATGGCTACACCTTC. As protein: CASSPLTGTNYGYTF.

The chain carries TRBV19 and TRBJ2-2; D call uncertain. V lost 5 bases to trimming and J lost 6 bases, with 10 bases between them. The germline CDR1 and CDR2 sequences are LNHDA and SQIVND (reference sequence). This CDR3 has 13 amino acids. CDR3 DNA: TGTGCCAGTAGTCCGCCTTGGCCCGGGGAGCTGTTTTTT. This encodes CASSPPWPGELFF.

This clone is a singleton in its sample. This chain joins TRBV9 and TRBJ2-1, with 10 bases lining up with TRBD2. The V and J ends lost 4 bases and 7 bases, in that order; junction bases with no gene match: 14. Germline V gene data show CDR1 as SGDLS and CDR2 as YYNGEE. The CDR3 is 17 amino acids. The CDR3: CASSPLWVAGGGNEQFF. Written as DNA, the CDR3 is TGTGCCAGCAGCCCCCTCTGGGTAGCGGGAGGTGGTAATGAGCAGTTCTTC.

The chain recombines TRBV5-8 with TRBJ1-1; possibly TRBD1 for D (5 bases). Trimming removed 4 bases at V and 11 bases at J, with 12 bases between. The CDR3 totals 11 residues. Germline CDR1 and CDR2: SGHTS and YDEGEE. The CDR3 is CASSTGGEAFF. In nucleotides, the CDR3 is TGTGCCAGCAGCACCGGGGGGGAGGCTTTCTTT. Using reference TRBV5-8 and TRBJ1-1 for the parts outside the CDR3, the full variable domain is EAGVTQSPTHLIKTRGQQATLRCSPISGHTSVYWYQQALGLGLQFLLWYDEGEERNRGNFPPRFSGRQFPNYSSELNVNALELEDSALYLCASSTGGEAFFGQGTRLTVV.

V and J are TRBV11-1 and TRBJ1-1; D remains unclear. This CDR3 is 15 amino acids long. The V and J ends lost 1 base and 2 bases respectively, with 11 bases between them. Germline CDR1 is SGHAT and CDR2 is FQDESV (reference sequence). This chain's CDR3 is CASSLGRGGNTEAFF. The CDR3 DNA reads TGTGCCAGCAGCTTAGGACGAGGAGGAAACACTGAAGCTTTCTTT.

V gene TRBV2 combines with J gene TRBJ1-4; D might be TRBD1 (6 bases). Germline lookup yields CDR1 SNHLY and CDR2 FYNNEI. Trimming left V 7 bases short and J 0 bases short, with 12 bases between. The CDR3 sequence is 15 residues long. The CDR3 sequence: CASTGTLATNEKLFF. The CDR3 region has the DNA TGTGCCAGCACCGGGACACTTGCAACTAATGAAAAACTGTTTTTT.

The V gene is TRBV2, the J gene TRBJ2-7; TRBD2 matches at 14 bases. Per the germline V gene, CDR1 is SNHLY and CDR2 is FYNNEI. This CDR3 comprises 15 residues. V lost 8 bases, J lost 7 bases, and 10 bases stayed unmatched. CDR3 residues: CASVVGTSGRGEQYF. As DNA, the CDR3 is TGTGCCAGCGTGGTAGGGACTAGCGGGAGAGGTGAGCAGTACTTC.

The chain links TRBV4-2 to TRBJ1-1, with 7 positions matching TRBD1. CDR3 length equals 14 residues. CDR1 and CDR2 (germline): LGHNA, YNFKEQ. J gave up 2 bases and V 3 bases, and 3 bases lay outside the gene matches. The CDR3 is CASSHRDRNTEAFF. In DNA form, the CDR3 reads TGTGCCAGCAGCCATCGGGACAGAAACACTGAAGCTTTCTTT.

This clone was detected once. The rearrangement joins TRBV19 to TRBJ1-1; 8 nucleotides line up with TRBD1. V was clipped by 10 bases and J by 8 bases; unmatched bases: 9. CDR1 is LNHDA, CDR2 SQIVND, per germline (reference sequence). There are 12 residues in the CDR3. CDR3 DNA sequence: TGTGCCATTATCCCTACAGGGGGAGAAGCTTTCTTT. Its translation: CAIIPTGGEAFF.

CDR3 protein: CASSQETGGADTQYF. The CDR3 nucleotides are TGTGCCAGCAGCCAAGAAACGGGAGGGGCAGATACGCAGTATTTT. The chain combines TRBV4-2 with TRBJ2-3, with 8 nucleotides matching TRBD2. The CDR3 extends over 15 amino acids. V lost 0 bases, J lost 4 bases, and 3 bases stayed unmatched. The germline gives CDR1 LGHNA, CDR2 YNFKEQ.

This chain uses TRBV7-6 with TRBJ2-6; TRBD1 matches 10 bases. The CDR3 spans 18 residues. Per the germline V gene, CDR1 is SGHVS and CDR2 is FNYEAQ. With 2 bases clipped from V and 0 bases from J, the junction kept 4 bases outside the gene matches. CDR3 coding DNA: TGTGCCAGCAGCTTATATGGGACAGGGGCCTCTGGGGCCAACGTCCTGACTTTC. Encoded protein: CASSLYGTGASGANVLTF.

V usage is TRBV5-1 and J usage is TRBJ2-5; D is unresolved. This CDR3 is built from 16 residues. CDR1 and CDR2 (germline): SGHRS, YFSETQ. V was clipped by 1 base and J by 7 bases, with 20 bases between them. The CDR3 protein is CASSLYSGPMEGTQYF. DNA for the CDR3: TGCGCCAGCAGCTTGTATTCAGGCCCCATGGAAGGGACCCAGTACTTC.

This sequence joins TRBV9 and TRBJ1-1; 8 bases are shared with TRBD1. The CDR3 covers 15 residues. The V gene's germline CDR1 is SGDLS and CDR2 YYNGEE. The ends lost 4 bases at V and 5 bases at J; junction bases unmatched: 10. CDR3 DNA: TGTGCCAGCAGCTTCGGGCAGGGGGCAAGGACTGAAGCTTTCTTT. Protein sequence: CASSFGQGARTEAFF.

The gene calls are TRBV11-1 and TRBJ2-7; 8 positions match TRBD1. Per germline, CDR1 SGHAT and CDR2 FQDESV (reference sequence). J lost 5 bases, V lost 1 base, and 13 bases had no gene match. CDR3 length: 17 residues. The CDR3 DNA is TGTGCCAGCAGCTTAGGGACAGGGTTTTCCCTTCGGAACGAGCAGTACTTC. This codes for CASSLGTGFSLRNEQYF.

Here the CDR3 reads CASSEWGNGYGYTF. CDR3 DNA sequence: TGTGCCAGCAGTGAGTGGGGCAACGGCTATGGCTACACCTTC. The chain links TRBV2 to TRBJ1-2, with D possibly TRBD1 on 5 matching bases. V was clipped by 3 bases and J by 4 bases, with 12 bases between them. The V gene's germline CDR1 is SNHLY and CDR2 FYNNEI. CDR3 length: 14 residues.

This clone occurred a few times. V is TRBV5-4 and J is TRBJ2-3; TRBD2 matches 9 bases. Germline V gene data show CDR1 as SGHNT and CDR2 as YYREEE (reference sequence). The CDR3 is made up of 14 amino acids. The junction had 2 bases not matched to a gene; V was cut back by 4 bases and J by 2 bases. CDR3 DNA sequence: TGTGCCAGCAGCCCTAGCGGGACCACAGATACGCAGTATTTT. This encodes CASSPSGTTDTQYF.